A selection of T cell receptor beta chains follows, all from one sample in a study of T-cell reconstitution after alpha-beta-depleted transplantation in children. TCRdb fed the PCR reads into MiXCR, producing one record per CDR3 protein. Here the sample spans some 500,000 distinct CDR3 sequences, approximately 29% being singletons. Sample: PBMCs from the stem cell graft donor, taken from the stem cell graft. Receptors were obtained from a human donor who donated a stem cell graft to a child with aplastic anemia. The CDR3 runs from the conserved cysteine through the conserved F or W. The order of the fields is clone size, D gene, V gene, J gene, CDR3 protein, CDR3 DNA. The D gene is left open where the match is weak. The listing skips clone size in some rows; elsewhere it reads once, few, many or a size class.

few	TRBD2	TRBV9	TRBJ2-7	CASSVSGRWTYEQYF	TGTGCCAGCAGCGTTAGCGGGAGGTGGACTTACGAGCAGTACTTC
few	-	TRBV20-1	TRBJ1-2	CSARAGDGYTF	TGCAGTGCTCGGGCAGGCGATGGCTACACCTTC
-	-	TRBV19	TRBJ2-1	CASSPRQGANEQFF	TGTGCCAGTAGTCCCCGTCAGGGTGCGAATGAGCAGTTCTTC
-	-	TRBV6-2/TRBV6-3	TRBJ1-1	CASSYSRYEAFF	TGTGCCAGCAGTTACTCGAGATATGAAGCTTTCTTT
-	-	TRBV19	TRBJ1-2	CASTRAGTTNYGYTF	TGTGCCAGTACAAGGGCAGGGACAACTAACTATGGCTACACCTTC
-	-	TRBV7-2	TRBJ2-2	CASSRDRTNTGELFF	TGTGCCAGCAGCCGTGACAGGACGAACACCGGGGAGCTGTTTTTT
-	-	TRBV28	TRBJ1-1	CASSVTGMTEAFF	TGTGCCAGCAGTGTTACAGGGATGACTGAAGCTTTCTTT
-	-	TRBV7-2	TRBJ2-5	CASSFYRPQETQYF	TGTGCCAGCAGCTTCTACAGGCCTCAAGAGACCCAGTACTTC
-	TRBD1	TRBV10-3	TRBJ1-2	CAINLVEGAGYTF	TGTGCCATCAATCTTGTGGAGGGGGCAGGCTACACCTTC
-	TRBD1	TRBV27	TRBJ1-1	CASQDRGTEAFF	TGTGCCAGCCAGGACAGGGGAACTGAAGCTTTCTTT
-	TRBD1	TRBV28	TRBJ2-2	CASNRGLNTGELFF	TGTGCCAGCAACAGGGGGCTGAACACCGGGGAGCTGTTTTTT
-	-	TRBV20-1	TRBJ2-6	CSARVGANVLTF	TGCAGTGCTAGAGTTGGGGCCAACGTCCTGACTTTC
many	-	TRBV7-6	TRBJ2-1	CASSLDLYNEQFF	TGTGCCAGCAGCTTAGACCTTTACAATGAGCAGTTCTTC
few	-	TRBV6-1	TRBJ1-6	CASSERGVRNSPLHF	TGTGCCAGCAGTGAGCGGGGCGTGAGGAATTCACCCCTCCACTTT
few	-	TRBV7-2	TRBJ1-1	CASSLGQQGAHEAFF	TGTGCCAGCAGCTTAGGGCAACAGGGTGCCCATGAAGCTTTCTTT
-	TRBD1	TRBV20-1	TRBJ1-2	CSAYSTGAIFNGYTF	TGCAGTGCTTACTCGACAGGGGCAATCTTTAATGGCTACACCTTC
few	TRBD2	TRBV2	TRBJ2-2	CASSSGRGELFF	TGTGCCAGCAGTAGCGGGAGGGGGGAGCTGTTTTTT